This passage covers 18 T cell receptor beta chains from one sample sequenced in a study of blood T cell repertoires in COVID-19. The protocol was immunoSEQ multiplex PCR, while the TCRdb copy is restricted to in-frame clones and leaves out a portion. The profile shows 100,000 to 150,000 clones, about 80% of them singletons. Sequencing was done on a sample of peripheral blood. The receptors originated from a woman between 45 and 60 years old with acute or convalescent COVID-19.

This sequence joins TRBV15 and TRBJ1-2; perhaps TRBD1 as D (5 bases). Germline assignment: CDR1 LNHNV and CDR2 YYDKDF (reference sequence). The CDR3 extends over 14 amino acids. Trimming shortened V by 0 bases and J by 6 bases, and 11 bases separated the two germline ends. CDR3 DNA sequence: TGTGCCACCAGCAGAGATCTAGGGGAGGATGGCTACACCTTC. It is translated as CATSRDLGEDGYTF.

This clone was picked up a small number of times. The gene calls are TRBV6-5 and TRBJ2-1; 9 positions agree with TRBD1. V was clipped by 7 bases and J by 4 bases; unmatched bases: 8. This CDR3 spans 15 amino acids. Germline V gene lookup returns CDR1 MNHEY and CDR2 SVGAGI. This CDR3 reads CASILATGGYNEQFF. CDR3 DNA: TGTGCCAGCATATTGGCGACAGGGGGGTACAATGAGCAGTTCTTC.

For this clone: A junction boundary mismatches the germline segment, possibly from a read error. V and J are TRBV3-1 (or the pseudogene TRBV3-2) and TRBJ1-6; weak D call: TRBD1 (6 bases). Germline CDR1 and CDR2: LGHDT and YNNKEL (reference sequence). This CDR3 spans 15 amino acids. CDR3 residues: CASSQGGGNNSPLHF. The CDR3 DNA reads TGTGCCAGCAGTCAAGGGGGGGGTAATAATTCACCCCTCCACTTT.

This chain links TRBV10-3 with TRBJ1-6; the D is unclear. Germline loops: CDR1 ENHRY, CDR2 SYGVKD. Trimming removed 2 bases at V and 9 bases at J, with 11 bases between. This CDR3 has 14 amino acids. This chain's CDR3 is CAISENSAISPLHF. The CDR3 DNA is TGTGCCATCAGTGAGAACAGTGCAATTTCACCCCTCCACTTT.

This clone was observed once. The V gene is TRBV19, the J gene TRBJ1-1; 7 bases align to TRBD1. This CDR3 has 14 residues. V was pared by 5 bases and J by 4 bases, with 7 bases of the junction left unmatched. The germline CDR1 and CDR2 sequences are LNHDA and SQIVND (reference sequence). The CDR3 loop reads CASSARQGGTEAFF. The CDR3 DNA follows: TGTGCCAGTAGTGCTCGACAGGGAGGCACTGAAGCTTTCTTT.

CDR3 in amino acids: CASSPQGLADNEQFF. CDR3 DNA sequence: TGTGCCAGCTCACCACAGGGACTAGCGGACAATGAGCAGTTCTTC. The V gene is TRBV18, the J gene TRBJ2-1, with TRBD2 matching 11 bases. V dropped 1 base and J dropped 5; count of bases not matched to a gene: 1. The CDR3 totals 15 residues. Germline CDR1 reads KGHSH; CDR2 reads LQKENI.

The chain combines TRBV10-3 with TRBJ1-2; 7 bases match TRBD1. Germline V gene sequence: CDR1 ENHRY, CDR2 SYGVKD. Losses at the gene ends were 5 bases for V and 7 bases for J; bases not matched to a gene: 7. There are 13 residues in the CDR3. CDR3 in DNA: TGTGCCATCAGTCGCGAGACAGGGTCTGGCTACACCTTC. This codes for CAISRETGSGYTF.

The rearrangement links TRBV6-1 to TRBJ2-1, with D possibly being TRBD1 (6 bases). The CDR3 runs to 14 residues. Trimming took off 2 bases at V and 8 bases at J, with 13 bases between the two ends. The germline V gene has CDR1 MNHNS and CDR2 SASEGT. The CDR3 region has the DNA TGTGCCAGCAGTGAACTGGGGGCGATCGATGAGCAGTTCTTC. Translation: CASSELGAIDEQFF.

This sequence joins TRBV4-1 and TRBJ2-1; 8 bases line up with TRBD1. Per germline, CDR1 MGHRA and CDR2 YSYEKL. The junction had 9 bases not matched to a gene; V was cut back by 4 bases and J by 1 base. The length of the CDR3 is 17 residues. CDR3 sequence (DNA): TGCGCCAGCAGCCGTCCTGGACAGGGAAAATCCTACAATGAGCAGTTCTTC. The encoded protein is CASSRPGQGKSYNEQFF.

The J gene is TRBJ2-2, the V gene TRBV5-1; possible D gene TRBD2, 6 bases. V lost 3 bases to trimming and J lost 4 bases, with 13 bases between them. The CDR3 runs to 15 residues. Looked up from germline, CDR1 is SGHRS and CDR2 is YFSETQ. Written as DNA, the CDR3 is TGCGCCAGCAGCTGGGACCCGGAGGGCACCGGGGAGCTGTTTTTT. Translating gives CASSWDPEGTGELFF.

The chain is built from TRBV4-1 and TRBJ2-1, with 12 bases identical to TRBD2. V lost 2 bases and J lost 5; bases outside the gene matches: 10. Germline CDR1 reads MGHRA; CDR2 reads YSYEKL. The length of the CDR3 is 18 residues. The CDR3 DNA reads as TGCGCCAGCAGCCAACCCACCGGACTAGCGGGGCCCGACAATGAGCAGTTCTTC. Residues: CASSQPTGLAGPDNEQFF.

The rearrangement links TRBV7-2 to TRBJ2-1; 8 positions agree with TRBD2. The CDR3 sequence is 16 residues long. Germline-derived CDR1 and CDR2 are SGHTA and FQGNSA. Trimming removed 1 base from V and 6 bases from J; junction bases left unmatched: 8. In nucleotides, the CDR3 is TGTGCCAGCAGCTTAGGGCTAGCGGGTAGACTCAATGAGCAGTTCTTC. Protein: CASSLGLAGRLNEQFF.

This sequence joins TRBV18 and TRBJ1-3; 9 bases match TRBD1. The CDR3 is 16 residues long. The ends lost 3 bases at V and 3 bases at J; junction bases unmatched: 6. Germline lookup yields CDR1 KGHSH and CDR2 LQKENI. CDR3 in DNA: TGTGCCAGCTCACCCGGGACAGGGAGCAGTGGAAACACCATATATTTT. Protein sequence: CASSPGTGSSGNTIYF.

V usage is TRBV9 and J usage is TRBJ2-1, with TRBD1 matching 11 bases. The CDR3 has 16 amino acids. Germline trimming cut 1 base from V and 3 bases from J; bases unmatched to any gene: 3. Germline loops: CDR1 SGDLS, CDR2 YYNGEE. CDR3 residues: CASSVRGTGGYNEQFF. The DNA of the CDR3 is TGTGCCAGCAGCGTACGAGGGACAGGGGGCTACAATGAGCAGTTCTTC.

This chain joins TRBV7-8 and TRBJ2-3, with a tentative D call TRBD2 (5 bases). Germline CDR1 reads SGHVS; CDR2 reads FQNEAQ. Trimming cost V 5 bases and J 2 bases, with 20 bases left between them. This CDR3 has 17 amino acids. The CDR3 DNA sequence: TGTGCCAGCAGCCCAATAGGGAGTCTCTCCTTCACAGATACGCAGTATTTT. This codes for CASSPIGSLSFTDTQYF.

This clone was found a few times. The chain is built from TRBV5-1 and TRBJ1-4, with a possible D match to TRBD1 (6 bases). The CDR3 contains 12 residues. Trimming took off 0 bases at V and 17 bases at J, with 14 bases between the two ends. Germline lookup yields CDR1 SGHRS and CDR2 YFSETQ. Written as DNA, the CDR3 is TGCGCCAGCAGCTTGGACGGACAGCTCCCCTTTTTT. Translation gives CASSLDGQLPFF.

The rearrangement joins TRBV28 to TRBJ2-1; 8 positions agree with TRBD2. Trimming removed 5 bases from V and 2 bases from J; junction bases left unmatched: 5. The CDR3 extends over 15 amino acids. In germline, CDR1 is MDHEN, CDR2 SYDVKM. The CDR3 DNA reads TGTGCCAGCAGTGCCGCAGCGGGGGCCTACAATGAGCAGTTCTTC. Amino acids: CASSAAAGAYNEQFF. The variable domain in full, completed from reference TRBV28 and TRBJ2-1, reads DVKVTQSSRYLVKRTGEKVFLECVQDMDHENMFWYRQDPGLGLRLIYFSYDVKMKEKGDIPEGYSVSREKKERFSLILESASTNQTSMYLCASSAAAGAYNEQFFGPGTRLTVL.

V and J are TRBV19 and TRBJ1-3; weak D call: TRBD1 (6 bases). The germline V gene has CDR1 LNHDA and CDR2 SQIVND (reference sequence). V gave up 3 bases and J gave up 0 bases, with 9 bases separating them. The CDR3 totals 15 residues. DNA for the CDR3: TGTGCCAGTAGTATGCAGGGGACCTCTGGAAACACCATATATTTT. Its protein is CASSMQGTSGNTIYF.